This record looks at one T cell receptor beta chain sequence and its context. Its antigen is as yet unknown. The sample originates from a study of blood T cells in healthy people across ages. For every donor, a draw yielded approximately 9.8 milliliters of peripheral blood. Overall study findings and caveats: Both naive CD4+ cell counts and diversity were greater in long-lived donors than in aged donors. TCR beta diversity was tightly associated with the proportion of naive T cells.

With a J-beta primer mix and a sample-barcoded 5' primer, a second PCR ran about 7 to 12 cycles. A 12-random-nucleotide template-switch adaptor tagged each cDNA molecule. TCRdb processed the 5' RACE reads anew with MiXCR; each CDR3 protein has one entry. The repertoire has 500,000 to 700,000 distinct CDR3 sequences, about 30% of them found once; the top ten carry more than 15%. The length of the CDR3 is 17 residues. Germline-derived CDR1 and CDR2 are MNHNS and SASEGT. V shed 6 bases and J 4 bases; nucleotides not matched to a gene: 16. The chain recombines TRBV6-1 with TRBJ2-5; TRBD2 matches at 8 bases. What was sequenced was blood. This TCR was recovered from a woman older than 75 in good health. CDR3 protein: CASSRRGRGGALETQYF. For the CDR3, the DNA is TGTGCCAGCAGCCGCCGGGGACGGGGGGGGGCCTTAGAGACCCAGTACTTC.